One and the same sample provided the 30 T cell receptor beta chains below, sequenced in a study of blood T cells in healthy people across ages. Through a sample-barcoded 5' primer and a J-beta primer mix, a second PCR was run for roughly 6 to 11 cycles. Each CDR3 protein gets one entry after TCRdb re-called the 5' RACE reads with MiXCR. Seen here are around 1,000,000 distinct CDR3 sequences, under 30% observed once, and the top ten hold 0.65% to 0.75%. Another study also made use of these data, one on T cells of mothers and their children.

The sequencing sample was made of blood. All receptors come from a girl aged 2 to 9 in good health.

This rearrangement joins TRBV7-9 to TRBJ2-7; D ambiguous. V gave up 0 bases and J gave up 3 bases, with 6 bases separating them. There are 13 residues in the CDR3. CDR1 SEHNR and CDR2 FQNEAQ come from the germline V gene (reference sequence). CDR3 DNA sequence: TGTGCCAGCAGCTTAGCGCACCGCTACGAGCAGTACTTC. Its protein is CASSLAHRYEQYF.

V is TRBV5-6 and J is TRBJ2-5; TRBD1 aligns across 7 bases. The J call is uncertain, as TRBJ2-1 better fits the DNA end. Germline V gene lookup returns CDR1 SGHDT and CDR2 YYEEEE. The CDR3 sequence is 13 residues long. CDR3 sequence: CASGDSLSNEQFF. Here the CDR3 DNA reads TGTGCCAGCGGGGACAGCCTTAGCAATGAGCAGTTCTTC.

The chain has TRBV4-1 and TRBJ2-5, with 10 bases identical to TRBD2. Germline V gives CDR1 MGHRA, CDR2 YSYEKL. This CDR3 is built from 15 residues. V dropped 5 bases and J dropped 4; count of bases not matched to a gene: 7. CDR3 coding DNA: TGCGCCAGCAGCATCCTAGCGGGAGCTGGAGAGACCCAGTACTTC. Its translation: CASSILAGAGETQYF.

Only a few counts were recorded for this clonotype. The rearrangement links TRBV20-1 to TRBJ2-5; unclear D gene. The better agreement between TRBJ2-1 and the DNA end casts doubt on the J call. This CDR3 contains 15 residues. CDR1 is DFQATT, CDR2 SNEGSKA, per germline (reference sequence). The CDR3 DNA reads TGCAGTGCTGAGGCCTATTTTCCCGTATACAATGAGCAGTTCTTC. Translating it yields CSAEAYFPVYNEQFF.

The chain links TRBV11-2 to TRBJ2-5; possibly TRBD1 or TRBD2 for D (6 bases each). CDR3 length: 17 amino acids. The V end lost 5 bases, the J end lost 7 bases, and 26 bases lay between the germline ends. Germline CDR1 SGHAT, CDR2 FQNNGV. The CDR3 loop reads CASSPWFQGTSGGTQYF. CDR3 bases: TGTGCCAGCAGCCCCTGGTTTCAGGGGACGTCCGGGGGGACCCAGTACTTC.

This clonotype occurred a few times. This rearrangement joins TRBV3-1 to TRBJ1-5; no definite D call. This CDR3 comprises 15 residues. With 0 bases removed from V and 0 bases from J, the gap between germline ends came to 6 bases. Germline CDR1 and CDR2: LGHDT and YNNKEL (reference sequence). CDR3 region: CASSQEGNSNQPQHF. The CDR3 nucleotides read TGTGCCAGCAGCCAAGAGGGCAATAGCAATCAGCCCCAGCATTTT.

The chain recombines TRBV27 with TRBJ2-7, with 8 bases fitting TRBD2. Trimming removed 1 base from V and 5 bases from J; junction bases left unmatched: 4. The length of the CDR3 is 14 residues. In germline, CDR1 is MNHEY, CDR2 SMNVEV (reference sequence). The CDR3 loop is CASSLFISGDEQYF. Here the CDR3 DNA reads TGTGCCAGCAGTTTATTTATTAGCGGGGACGAGCAGTACTTC.

This chain joins TRBV15 and TRBJ1-4; D ambiguous. The germline V and J ends were trimmed by 1 base and 2 bases, with 11 bases remaining between them. The germline V gene encodes CDR1 LNHNV and CDR2 YYDKDF (reference sequence). The CDR3 is 16 amino acids. CDR3 in DNA: TGTGCCACCAGCAGAGGTTCGGTTAGCACTAATGAAAAACTGTTTTTT. This sequence encodes CATSRGSVSTNEKLFF.

This clonotype was seen only a few times. J is TRBJ2-7 and V is TRBV29-1, with D perhaps TRBD1 (7 bases). V shed 7 bases and J shed 0 bases, with 16 bases lying between them. Germline lookup yields CDR1 SQVTM and CDR2 ANQGSEA. This CDR3 is 14 amino acids long. CDR3 residues: CSALGGQPSYEQYF. Here the CDR3 DNA reads TGCAGCGCCCTCGGGGGACAGCCCTCCTACGAGCAGTACTTC.

CDR3 amino acids: CATSAGQGGGYEQFF. The CDR3 nucleotides are TGTGCCACCAGTGCCGGACAGGGAGGGGGATATGAGCAGTTCTTC. The gene calls are TRBV24-1 and TRBJ2-1; D perhaps matches TRBD1 (8 bases). The germline V and J ends were trimmed by 5 bases and 8 bases, with 18 bases remaining between them. The CDR3 contains 15 residues. CDR1 and CDR2 (germline): KGHDR, SFDVKD.

This clonotype turned up a few times. V and J are TRBV4-3 and TRBJ2-3; 7 nucleotides agree with TRBD1. Germline CDR1 and CDR2: LGHNA and YSLEER. This CDR3 is built from 16 residues. The trim removed 4 bases at V and 6 bases at J, leaving 13 bases unmatched. Written as DNA, the CDR3 is TGCGCCAGCAGCCTCGCACGACAGGGCGGCTGGGATACGCAGTATTTT. Amino acids: CASSLARQGGWDTQYF.

This chain joins TRBV11-1 and TRBJ2-7; D remains ambiguous. The ends were cut back, 5 bases at V and 4 bases at J, with 12 bases in the middle. This CDR3 comprises 13 residues. CDR1 is SGHAT and CDR2 is FQDESV in the germline V gene (reference sequence). The chain's CDR3 is CASSPRHLYEQYF. In nucleotides, the CDR3 is TGTGCCAGCAGCCCGCGGCACCTATACGAGCAGTACTTC.

This clonotype was detected ten times or more. The V call is TRBV9, the J call TRBJ2-6; 8 bases agree with TRBD1. The ends lost 5 bases at V and 4 bases at J; junction bases unmatched: 14. Germline CDR1 is SGDLS and CDR2 is YYNGEE. The CDR3 is 18 residues long. This CDR3 is CASSATGDFWDGANVLTF. Here the CDR3 DNA reads TGTGCCAGCAGTGCGACAGGGGACTTCTGGGACGGGGCCAACGTCCTGACTTTC. The complete variable domain, with remaining parts taken from reference TRBV9 and TRBJ2-6, reads DSGVTQTPKHLITATGQRVTLRCSPRSGDLSVYWYQQSLDQGLQFLIQYYNGEERAKGNILERFSAQQFPDLHSELNLSSLELGDSALYFCASSATGDFWDGANVLTFGAGSRLTVL.

This clonotype has only a few counts. This chain links TRBV29-1 with TRBJ2-1, with D perhaps TRBD1 or TRBD2 (5 bases each). There are 14 residues in the CDR3. The ends were cut back, 4 bases at V and 0 bases at J, with 10 bases in the middle. CDR1 is SQVTM and CDR2 is ANQGSEA in the germline V gene. Written as DNA, the CDR3 is TGCAGCGTTGTTGGGGGTCCCTCCTACAATGAGCAGTTCTTC. It encodes CSVVGGPSYNEQFF.

V is TRBV6-2 or TRBV6-3 and J is TRBJ2-4; TRBD1 or TRBD2 may be the D gene (5 bases each). The CDR3 covers 15 residues. V shed 6 bases and J shed 3 bases, with 15 bases lying between them. Looked up from germline, CDR1 is MNHEY and CDR2 is SVGEGT. The CDR3 sequence: CASSGVREGKNIQYF. The CDR3 nucleotides are TGTGCCAGCAGCGGGGTCAGGGAAGGCAAAAACATTCAGTACTTC.

This clonotype has a handful of counts. The J gene is TRBJ2-7, the V gene TRBV4-3; D uncertain. Germline V gives CDR1 LGHNA, CDR2 YSLEER. The V end lost 0 bases, the J end lost 5 bases, and 11 bases lay between the germline ends. The CDR3 length is 14 residues. CDR3 amino acids: CASSQDIPNNEQYF. CDR3 DNA sequence: TGCGCCAGCAGCCAAGATATCCCAAACAACGAGCAGTACTTC.

At least ten counts were recorded for this clonotype. The chain links TRBV28 to TRBJ2-1; 13 bases are shared with TRBD2. CDR1 and CDR2 from the germline V gene are MDHEN and SYDVKM. CDR3 length equals 17 residues. The V segment lost 7 bases and the J segment 9 bases; nucleotides outside the gene matches: 15. CDR3 in amino acids: CASTKAGTSGEGGEQFF. DNA for the CDR3: TGTGCCAGCACCAAGGCCGGGACTAGCGGGGAGGGGGGTGAGCAGTTCTTC.

This clonotype was seen a few times. The chain employs TRBV7-2 and TRBJ2-5; no clear D. The CDR3 consists of 14 residues. Between the trimmed V and J ends, which lost 1 base and 2 bases, there was a span of 8 bases. Germline CDR1 reads SGHTA; CDR2 reads FQGNSA. The chain's CDR3 is CASSLDRAQETQYF. CDR3 in DNA: TGTGCCAGCAGCTTAGACCGGGCGCAAGAGACCCAGTACTTC.

Many counts were recorded for this clonotype. The chain uses TRBV3-1 and TRBJ2-5; D is uncertain. Trimming took off 4 bases at V and 3 bases at J, with 9 bases between the two ends. The germline V gene encodes CDR1 LGHDT and CDR2 YNNKEL (reference sequence). This CDR3 comprises 13 residues. The CDR3 loop reads CASSRLPEETQYF. DNA of the CDR3: TGTGCCAGCAGCCGATTACCCGAAGAGACCCAGTACTTC.

The chain joins TRBV6-5 to TRBJ2-3; TRBD2 matches 10 bases. V dropped 2 bases and J dropped 14; count of bases not matched to a gene: 10. CDR3 length: 14 amino acids. Germline V gene sequence: CDR1 MNHEY, CDR2 SVGAGI. CDR3 nucleotides: TGTGCCAGCAGTTACGAAGCGGGGGGGATCGGCTTGTATTTT. Translation gives CASSYEAGGIGLYF.

This clonotype came up a few times. The chain is built from TRBV5-6 and TRBJ1-4, with D tentatively TRBD1 (5 bases). Germline CDR1 is SGHDT and CDR2 is YYEEEE. This CDR3 comprises 15 residues. V lost 6 bases and J 11 bases, leaving 23 bases between the germline ends. The CDR3 is CASTLGGATDLKLFF. The CDR3 DNA follows: TGTGCCAGCACCCTGGGAGGGGCCACGGACCTGAAACTGTTTTTT.

This chain links TRBV29-1 with TRBJ2-1, with D perhaps given as TRBD1 or TRBD2 (6 bases each). This CDR3 region has 13 residues. The germline gives CDR1 SQVTM, CDR2 ANQGSEA. V was pared by 7 bases and J by 9 bases, with 19 bases between. The CDR3 reads CSAAVWGAPEQFF. CDR3 DNA sequence: TGCAGCGCCGCCGTTTGGGGGGCCCCTGAGCAGTTCTTC.

The chain recombines TRBV9 with TRBJ1-6, with D unresolved. CDR1 is SGDLS and CDR2 is YYNGEE in the germline V gene. The CDR3 extends over 17 amino acids. The V gene lost 4 bases and the J gene lost 5 bases, with 19 bases spanning the gap. CDR3 sequence reads: CASSQPYGPKNNSPLHF. DNA of the CDR3: TGTGCCAGCAGCCAACCTTATGGACCGAAAAATAATTCACCCCTCCACTTT.

V is TRBV7-9 and J is TRBJ1-4; D is undetermined. Germline V gives CDR1 SEHNR, CDR2 FQNEAQ (reference sequence). The CDR3 totals 16 residues. Trimming removed 2 bases at V and 8 bases at J, with 18 bases between. The CDR3 coding sequence is TGTGCCAGCAGCTTATCAATGCCCCGGGGTGGGGAAAAACTGTTTTTT. Its translation is CASSLSMPRGGEKLFF.

This clonotype has a handful of counts. The chain uses TRBV2 and TRBJ2-1; TRBD2 is a possible D gene (6 bases). Deletions cut 10 bases from V and 6 bases from J, with 16 bases between. Germline assignment: CDR1 SNHLY and CDR2 FYNNEI. CDR3 length: 13 residues. The CDR3 bases are TGTGCCACCCCGGGACTTAGATCCAATGAGCAGTTCTTC. Translating it yields CATPGLRSNEQFF.

This clonotype was counted a few times. The chain carries TRBV19 and TRBJ1-4, with D maybe TRBD1 (5 bases). The CDR3 spans 13 residues. CDR1 LNHDA and CDR2 SQIVND come from the germline V gene (reference sequence). Trimming took off 7 bases at V and 5 bases at J, with 11 bases between the two ends. The CDR3 region is CASNSGENEKLFF. DNA for the CDR3: TGTGCCAGTAATTCGGGGGAGAATGAAAAACTGTTTTTT.

The V gene is TRBV21-1, the J gene TRBJ1-2. TRBV21-1 is an annotated pseudogene. This CDR3 is built from 16 residues. The CDR3 loop is CASSKGEEVRRSGYTF. The DNA for the CDR3 is TGTGCCAGCAGCAAGGGGGAGGAGGTGCGCCGTTCTGGCTACACCTTC.

This clonotype came up a few times. V gene TRBV4-3 combines with J gene TRBJ2-2; D gene ambiguous. Germline CDR1 and CDR2: LGHNA and YSLEER. V lost 0 bases, J lost 4 bases, and 12 bases lay in between. The CDR3 has 16 residues. The CDR3: CASSQDRYLGTGELFF. The CDR3 DNA reads as TGCGCCAGCAGCCAAGATCGATATCTAGGCACCGGGGAGCTGTTTTTT.

The chain is built from TRBV5-1 and TRBJ2-1; D is possibly TRBD2 (6 bases). Germline CDR1 is SGHRS and CDR2 is YFSETQ. The V end was cut by 2 bases, the J end by 8 bases, with 14 bases between. The CDR3 has 14 residues. The CDR3: CASSFAGISDEQFF. DNA of the CDR3: TGCGCCAGCAGCTTTGCGGGGATTTCCGATGAGCAGTTCTTC.

This clonotype was recorded many times. The chain joins TRBV29-1 to TRBJ2-6, with TRBD1 matching 8 bases. V lost 5 bases to trimming and J lost 2 bases; unmatched junction nucleotides: 8. In germline, CDR1 is SQVTM, CDR2 ANQGSEA. The CDR3 is 16 amino acids. In DNA, the CDR3 is TGCAGCGTTTCTCTGGACAGGGCCACTGGGGCCAACGTCCTGACTTTC. Residues: CSVSLDRATGANVLTF.